Below, one T cell receptor beta chain is given with its context. In the original processing: Estimation of nucleated cell counts was performed using reference gene primer amplification. Method: immunoSEQ multiplex PCR; TCRdb's copy keeps in-frame clones and lacks some. V, J and clone size are those of that table, while D and trimming were read from the DNA. The table has 90,000 to 120,000 clones, approximately 88% seen once. The ends lost 3 bases at V and 3 bases at J; junction bases unmatched: 7. CDR3 length: 16 amino acids. Germline loops: CDR1 SGHTA, CDR2 FQGNSA. This sample is part of a study of blood T cell repertoires in COVID-19. At the level of the study: Samples of COVID-19 (acute and convalescent) were obtained from the United States, Italy and Spain. T cells, B-cell-depleted T cells, or PBMCs provided the cDNA or gDNA that served as material.

The TCR sequence derives from a man aged 45 to 65 with active or convalescent COVID-19. The V and J genes are TRBV7-2 and TRBJ1-5, with 8 nucleotides matching TRBD1. The sequencing sample was made of peripheral blood. Written as DNA, the CDR3 is TGTGCCAGCAGCTTGACTTGGGACAGGTCCAATCAGCCCCAGCATTTT. It yields the protein CASSLTWDRSNQPQHF.